Presented here are 22 T cell receptor beta chains from one specimen sequenced in a study of blood T cells in healthy people across ages. Alongside a J-beta primer mix, a sample-barcoded 5' primer served in a second PCR lasting about 7 to 12 cycles. TCRdb redid the calling of the 5' RACE reads with MiXCR, one entry per CDR3 protein. The sample shows 850,000 to 1,000,000 distinct CDR3 sequences, about 44% of them seen only once. Sequenced: blood. The receptors were gathered from a man aged 25-45 years in good health.

The chain recombines TRBV29-1 with TRBJ2-7; 9 bases match TRBD2. Germline V CDR1 and CDR2: SQVTM, ANQGSEA. This CDR3 has 15 residues. Germline trimming cut 3 bases from V and 4 bases from J; bases unmatched to any gene: 10. The CDR3 loop reads CSVESPGLATYEQYF. The CDR3 DNA follows: TGCAGCGTTGAGTCCCCGGGACTAGCTACGTACGAGCAGTACTTC.

The rearrangement joins TRBV12-3 or TRBV12-4 to TRBJ2-3; D gene unclear. This CDR3 contains 14 residues. The V and J ends lost 5 bases and 2 bases respectively, with 11 bases between them. In DNA form, the CDR3 reads TGTGCCAGCAGTCCCTGGACCCCCACAGATACGCAGTATTTT. The encoded protein is CASSPWTPTDTQYF.

There are a few counts of this clonotype. This sequence joins TRBV6-1 and TRBJ2-7, with TRBD1 matching over 9 bases. Trimming at V came to 7 bases and at J to 4 bases, leaving 11 bases not matched to a gene. Germline values: CDR1 MNHNS, CDR2 SASEGT. CDR3 size: 15 residues. The CDR3 DNA reads TGTGCCAGCATTGTGGACAGGGGAAGCCCATACGAGCAGTACTTC. Translated: CASIVDRGSPYEQYF.

V is TRBV7-9 and J is TRBJ2-5; 14 nucleotides match TRBD2. V was pared by 4 bases and J by 2 bases, with 12 bases of the junction left unmatched. This CDR3 comprises 19 residues. Per germline, CDR1 SEHNR and CDR2 FQNEAQ (reference sequence). The CDR3 is CASSSSRTSGGITQETQYF. The CDR3 coding sequence is TGTGCCAGCAGCTCCTCTCGGACTAGCGGGGGGATAACTCAAGAGACCCAGTACTTC.

The chain combines TRBV4-1 with TRBJ2-7, with 11 bases matching TRBD2. The CDR3 extends over 17 amino acids. Germline CDR1 is MGHRA and CDR2 is YSYEKL. V lost 0 bases, J lost 1 base, and 5 bases stayed unmatched. As DNA, the CDR3 is TGCGCCAGCAGCCAAGAGGAGACTAGCGGGGTGTCCTACGAGCAGTACTTC. Translating it yields CASSQEETSGVSYEQYF.

This sequence joins TRBV12-3 or TRBV12-4 and TRBJ2-5; D may be TRBD1 (6 bases). The CDR3 runs to 15 residues. The V end was cut by 3 bases, the J end by 1 base, with 12 bases between. The CDR3 protein is CASSFGADSQETQYF. The CDR3, as DNA: TGTGCCAGCAGTTTCGGGGCGGACAGCCAAGAGACCCAGTACTTC.

This clonotype turned up a few times. A much larger clone lies one base from this, so it may be a read error. The chain couples TRBV6-2 or TRBV6-3 to TRBJ2-6, with 7 bases aligning to TRBD1. Germline V gene lookup returns CDR1 MNHEY and CDR2 SVGEGT. The CDR3 consists of 17 residues. The V gene end was trimmed by 5 bases and the J gene end by 4 bases; junction bases not matched to a gene: 11. The CDR3 region is CASSRGGGIFGANVLTF. The CDR3 nucleotides read TGTGCCAGCAGTCGAGGGGGCGGAATATTCGGGGCCAACGTCCTGACTTTC.

The chain recombines TRBV3-1 with TRBJ2-1; no reliable D call. The V gene lost 1 base and the J gene lost 2 bases, with 12 bases spanning the gap. The CDR3 sequence is 16 residues long. Per the germline V gene, CDR1 is LGHDT and CDR2 is YNNKEL (reference sequence). The CDR3 reads CASSQAKRLAYNEQFF. For the CDR3, the DNA is TGTGCCAGCAGCCAAGCGAAGAGATTGGCCTACAATGAGCAGTTCTTC.

This clonotype has only a few counts. V usage is TRBV6-1 and J usage is TRBJ2-4, with D possibly matching TRBD2 (6 bases). The CDR3 runs to 17 residues. The germline V and J ends were trimmed by 4 bases and 6 bases, with 22 bases remaining between them. Per the germline V gene, CDR1 is MNHNS and CDR2 is SASEGT. The CDR3 here is CASSATTGTGVVNIQYF. CDR3 DNA: TGTGCCAGCAGTGCCACTACCGGGACGGGGGTTGTAAACATTCAGTACTTC.

In its sample, this clonotype was seen a few times. J is TRBJ2-7 and V is TRBV20-1, with D tentatively TRBD2 (6 bases). The CDR3 has 14 residues. V was shortened by 2 bases and J by 0 bases, with 11 bases between the two germline ends. Germline CDR1 and CDR2: DFQATT and SNEGSKA (reference sequence). This chain's CDR3 is CSARFGGISYEQYF. The CDR3 region has the DNA TGCAGTGCTAGATTTGGGGGGATCTCCTACGAGCAGTACTTC.

This clonotype was found many times. This chain links TRBV4-2 with TRBJ2-3; D perhaps matches TRBD2 (7 bases). The germline gives CDR1 LGHNA, CDR2 YNFKEQ. The CDR3 is 17 residues long. Trimming took off 1 base at V and 2 bases at J, with 16 bases between the two ends. The CDR3 loop is CASSQALGGGATDTQYF. DNA for the CDR3: TGTGCCAGCAGCCAAGCCCTTGGTGGGGGGGCCACAGATACGCAGTATTTT.

This sequence joins TRBV6-2 or TRBV6-3 and TRBJ2-5; D is undetermined. The germline V gene has CDR1 MNHEY and CDR2 SVGEGT. V was pared by 7 bases and J by 2 bases, with 11 bases between. This CDR3 contains 13 residues. CDR3 DNA sequence: TGTGCCAGCAACGGCGACGGTCAAGAGACCCAGTACTTC. It encodes CASNGDGQETQYF.

This chain links TRBV4-1 with TRBJ2-7; D gene uncertain. The CDR3 length is 14 residues. Trimming removed 4 bases from V and 3 bases from J, with 13 bases in between. Germline CDR1 MGHRA, CDR2 YSYEKL. The CDR3 spells CASSLTASGYEQYF. The CDR3 DNA reads as TGCGCCAGCAGCCTAACGGCGTCTGGCTACGAGCAGTACTTC.

Regarding this clonotype: The junction differs from germline at one of its ends, possibly a read error. The chain joins TRBV3-1 to TRBJ2-3; D not certain. There are 17 residues in the CDR3. CDR1 and CDR2 from the germline V gene are LGHDT and YNNKEL (reference sequence). The CDR3 protein is CASSQDVSVRSTETQYF. The CDR3 DNA is TGTGCCAGCAGCCAAGATGTTTCAGTTCGGAGCACAGAGACGCAGTATTTT.

A single count supports this clonotype. This chain links TRBV6-1 with TRBJ2-3; tentative D call: TRBD1 (6 bases). The CDR3 covers 14 residues. Germline CDR1 MNHNS, CDR2 SASEGT. The ends were cut back, 7 bases at V and 10 bases at J, with 21 bases in the middle. CDR3 region: CASKAGEITGSQYF. DNA of the CDR3: TGTGCCAGCAAGGCAGGGGAGATCACGGGCTCGCAGTATTTT.

The chain carries TRBV30 and TRBJ1-2, with 8 bases matching TRBD1. Germline trimming cut 2 bases from V and 7 bases from J; bases unmatched to any gene: 9. There are 14 residues in the CDR3. Germline-derived CDR1 and CDR2 are GTSNPN and SVGIG (reference sequence). The CDR3 region is CAWSLGQGASGYTF. CDR3 DNA sequence: TGTGCCTGGAGTCTTGGGCAGGGGGCTAGTGGCTACACCTTC.

The V and J genes are TRBV5-1 and TRBJ2-5; D is uncertain. Trimming cost V 0 bases and J 4 bases, with 10 bases left between them. Germline CDR1 reads SGHRS; CDR2 reads YFSETQ. This CDR3 has 14 amino acids. The DNA of the CDR3 is TGCGCCAGCAGCTTGGATCCCGCGGTAGAGACCCAGTACTTC. Translation gives CASSLDPAVETQYF.

V and J are TRBV20-1 and TRBJ1-1; TRBD1 might be the D (6 bases). Trimming left V 0 bases short and J 1 base short, with 15 bases between. Germline CDR1 reads DFQATT; CDR2 reads SNEGSKA (reference sequence). CDR3 length: 16 residues. The CDR3, as DNA: TGCAGTGCTAGAGATACAGGGAAAGGTGGGAACACTGAAGCTTTCTTT. Translating gives CSARDTGKGGNTEAFF.

The chain carries TRBV20-1 and TRBJ2-3; no firm D call. CDR3 length: 15 amino acids. Germline lookup yields CDR1 DFQATT and CDR2 SNEGSKA (reference sequence). Deletions cut 2 bases from V and 0 bases from J, with 12 bases between. The CDR3 DNA reads as TGCAGTGCTAGAAGGGCCGCCCCGAGCACAGATACGCAGTATTTT. Protein product: CSARRAAPSTDTQYF.

The chain recombines TRBV28 with TRBJ2-7, with TRBD1 identical over 7 bases. V gave up 7 bases and J gave up 3 bases; unmatched junction bases: 6. The CDR3 is made up of 13 amino acids. Germline loops: CDR1 MDHEN, CDR2 SYDVKM. This CDR3 is CASTSGQDYEQYF. CDR3 coding DNA: TGTGCCAGCACCTCTGGACAGGACTACGAGCAGTACTTC.

The genes are TRBV4-3 and TRBJ1-6, with D unresolved. The CDR3 contains 14 residues. Trimming removed 6 bases from V and 6 bases from J, with 12 bases in between. CDR1 LGHNA and CDR2 YSLEER come from the germline V gene. This CDR3 reads CASSPDIPNSPLHF. As DNA, the CDR3 is TGCGCCAGCAGTCCAGACATTCCTAATTCACCCCTCCACTTT.

The rearrangement links TRBV4-1 to TRBJ1-2; TRBD1 might be the D (5 bases). Germline CDR1 and CDR2: MGHRA and YSYEKL. The CDR3 is 14 amino acids. Trimming pared 3 bases from V and 1 base from J, leaving 9 bases between. The CDR3 here is CASSQRQINYGYTF. In DNA, the CDR3 is TGCGCCAGCAGCCAGAGACAGATTAACTATGGCTACACCTTC.